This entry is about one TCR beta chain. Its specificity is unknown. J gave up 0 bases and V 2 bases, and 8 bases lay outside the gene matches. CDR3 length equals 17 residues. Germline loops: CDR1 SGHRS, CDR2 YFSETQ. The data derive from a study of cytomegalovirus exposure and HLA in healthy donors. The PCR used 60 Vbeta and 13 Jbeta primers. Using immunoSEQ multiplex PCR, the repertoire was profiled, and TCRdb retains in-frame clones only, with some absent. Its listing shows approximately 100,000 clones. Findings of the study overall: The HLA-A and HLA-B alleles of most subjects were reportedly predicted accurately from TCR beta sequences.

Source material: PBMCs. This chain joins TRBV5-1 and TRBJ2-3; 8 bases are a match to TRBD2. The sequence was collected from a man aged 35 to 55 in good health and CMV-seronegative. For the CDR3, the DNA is TGCGCCAGCAGCTTATTACCTAGCGGGTCTAGCACAGATACGCAGTATTTT. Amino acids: CASSLLPSGSSTDTQYF.